These 27 T cell receptor beta chains originate from one sample sequenced in a study of cytomegalovirus exposure and HLA in healthy donors (dated by TCRdb to the late 2010s). The method behind the library was the immunoSEQ multiplex PCR assay. A mixture of 60 forward primers for TCR Vbeta segments and 13 reverse primers for TCR Jbeta segments was used in the multiplex PCR. TCRdb retrieved this table from immuneACCESS and kept in-frame rearrangements only. Not all clones are present; in checked studies, unresolved V genes account for under half, and no reason is known for the remainder. A total of approximately 90,000 clones appear in this sample, roughly 8.2% of them only once. About 2.3% of the sample is held by the ten biggest clonotypes. Sample: PBMCs. Receptor source: a man between 45 and 60 years old in good health and CMV-seronegative.

This clone showed up just a few times. V and J are TRBV19 and TRBJ2-7; 7 bases map to TRBD1. CDR1 LNHDA and CDR2 SQIVND come from the germline V gene (reference sequence). The CDR3 consists of 16 residues. Losses at the gene ends were 5 bases for V and 5 bases for J; bases not matched to a gene: 15. This CDR3 reads CASSLIRTGVRDEQYF. The CDR3 bases are TGTGCCAGTAGTCTAATCCGAACAGGGGTGAGGGACGAGCAGTACTTC. Drawing the rest from reference TRBV19 and TRBJ2-7, the complete variable domain is DGGITQSPKYLFRKEGQNVTLSCEQNLNHDAMYWYRQDPGQGLRLIYYSQIVNDFQKGDIAEGYSVSREKKESFPLTVTSAQKNPTAFYLCASSLIRTGVRDEQYFGPGTRLTVT.

With respect to this clone: Germline and junction disagree at one end, which may indicate a read error. The chain is built from TRBV7-3 and TRBJ2-2; D gene uncertain. There are 14 residues in the CDR3. Looked up from germline, CDR1 is SGHTA and CDR2 is FQGTGA. The CDR3 bases are TGTGCCAGCAGATTAAAAACGGGCACCGGGGAGCTGTTTTTT. Protein product: CASRLKTGTGELFF.

This clone was seen only a few times. The chain links TRBV6-5 to TRBJ1-6, with D unresolved. Germline V CDR1 and CDR2: MNHEY, SVGAGI. V was trimmed by 0 bases and J by 4 bases, leaving 4 bases between them. This CDR3 has 14 residues. CDR3 loop: CASSYSGYNSPLHF. The CDR3, as DNA: TGTGCCAGCAGTTACTCCGGGTATAATTCACCCCTCCACTTT.

The chain uses TRBV27 and TRBJ1-5; D ambiguous. The CDR3 runs 13 residues. With 4 bases removed from V and 8 bases from J, the gap between germline ends came to 12 bases. Germline values: CDR1 MNHEY, CDR2 SMNVEV (reference sequence). CDR3 loop: CASSSFRSEPQHF. CDR3 bases: TGTGCCAGCAGTTCTTTCAGGTCGGAGCCCCAGCATTTT.

This clone occurred a few times. The chain joins TRBV18 to TRBJ1-3; D unresolved. The V gene lost 6 bases and the J gene lost 0 bases, with 9 bases spanning the gap. The CDR3 has 14 residues. The germline CDR1 and CDR2 sequences are KGHSH and LQKENI. The CDR3 nucleotides are TGTGCCAGCTCCCCCCGAGGCTCTGGAAACACCATATATTTT. Amino acids: CASSPRGSGNTIYF.

This clone was seen only a few times. The chain is built from TRBV6-1 and TRBJ2-7; 11 positions match TRBD2. V was clipped by 6 bases and J by 3 bases; unmatched bases: 7. Per germline, CDR1 MNHNS and CDR2 SASEGT. The CDR3 extends over 15 amino acids. The CDR3 is CASRLLAGENYEQYF. In DNA form, the CDR3 reads TGTGCCAGCAGGTTACTAGCGGGAGAAAACTACGAGCAGTACTTC.

In this sample, this clone turned up once. The gene calls are TRBV11-3 and TRBJ2-7; 12 bases match TRBD2. V shed 5 bases and J 3 bases; nucleotides not matched to a gene: 5. The CDR3 totals 15 residues. Germline lookup yields CDR1 SGHNT and CDR2 YENEEA. The CDR3 DNA reads as TGTGCCAGCAGCCAAGTGGGACTAGCGGGCTACGAGCAGTACTTC. This codes for CASSQVGLAGYEQYF.

The genes are TRBV5-6 and TRBJ1-1; possible D gene TRBD1, 5 bases. The ends were cut back, 2 bases at V and 1 base at J, with 9 bases in the middle. This CDR3 is 14 amino acids long. Germline V gene sequence: CDR1 SGHDT, CDR2 YYEEEE. The chain's CDR3 is CASSLAGRNTEAFF. The CDR3 DNA is TGTGCCAGCAGCTTAGCAGGGCGGAACACTGAAGCTTTCTTT.

The CDR3 nucleotides read TGCGCCAGCAGCTTGGAGGGGCCACTTTCCGTCGAGCAGTACTTC. Protein: CASSLEGPLSVEQYF. V is TRBV5-1 and J is TRBJ2-7; D may be TRBD1 (5 bases). The CDR3 contains 15 residues. The V and J ends lost 0 bases and 6 bases respectively, with 16 bases between them. From germline, CDR1 is SGHRS and CDR2 YFSETQ. The complete variable domain, with remaining parts taken from reference TRBV5-1 and TRBJ2-7, reads KAGVTQTPRYLIKTRGQQVTLSCSPISGHRSVSWYQQTPGQGLQFLFEYFSETQRNKGNFPGRFSGRQFSNSRSEMNVSTLELGDSALYLCASSLEGPLSVEQYFGPGTRLTVT.

This clone turned up a few times. The V and J genes are TRBV25-1 and TRBJ2-4; 12 bases are shared with TRBD2. V shed 1 base and J 9 bases; nucleotides not matched to a gene: 1. Germline assignment: CDR1 MGHDK and CDR2 SYGVNS. CDR3 length: 14 amino acids. CDR3 loop: CASSESSGGVIQYF. The CDR3 DNA sequence: TGTGCCAGCAGTGAATCTAGCGGGGGGGTCATTCAGTACTTC.

This clone was observed a few times. The rearrangement joins TRBV7-3 to TRBJ2-5, with a tentative D call TRBD1 (5 bases). The CDR3 loop spans 15 amino acids. The V gene lost 2 bases and the J gene lost 1 base, with 11 bases spanning the gap. Germline V gene lookup returns CDR1 SGHTA and CDR2 FQGTGA. Here the CDR3 DNA reads TGTGCCAGCAGCTTAGGGGCAGGTACCCAAGAGACCCAGTACTTC. Translation gives CASSLGAGTQETQYF.

The rearrangement uses TRBV9 and TRBJ1-1; D is uncertain. The germline V gene has CDR1 SGDLS and CDR2 YYNGEE. V gave up 4 bases and J gave up 5 bases, with 9 bases separating them. The CDR3 covers 12 residues. The CDR3 DNA reads as TGTGCCAGCAGCACTGGAGGGACTGAAGCTTTCTTT. Its protein is CASSTGGTEAFF.

V gene TRBV5-1 combines with J gene TRBJ1-2; D remains unclear. V dropped 4 bases and J dropped 7 bases, with 11 bases sitting between them. The CDR3 contains 12 residues. Looked up from germline, CDR1 is SGHRS and CDR2 is YFSETQ. This CDR3 reads CASSLLSGGYTF. The CDR3 nucleotides are TGCGCCAGCAGCCTCCTCAGTGGTGGCTACACCTTC.

This clone has only a few counts. The V call is TRBV28, the J call TRBJ2-7; perhaps TRBD1 as D (5 bases). The CDR3 has 14 residues. Germline lookup yields CDR1 MDHEN and CDR2 SYDVKM. The V end was cut by 2 bases, the J end by 2 bases, with 10 bases between. The CDR3 here is CASSLVGAAYEQYF. CDR3 sequence (DNA): TGTGCCAGCAGTTTAGTAGGGGCTGCCTACGAGCAGTACTTC. The full variable domain, completed using reference TRBV28 and TRBJ2-7, is DVKVTQSSRYLVKRTGEKVFLECVQDMDHENMFWYRQDPGLGLRLIYFSYDVKMKEKGDIPEGYSVSREKKERFSLILESASTNQTSMYLCASSLVGAAYEQYFGPGTRLTVT.

This chain connects TRBV5-5 to TRBJ1-1; D is ambiguous. Looked up from germline, CDR1 is SGHKS and CDR2 is YYEKEE (reference sequence). V gave up 0 bases and J gave up 11 bases, with 17 bases separating them. This CDR3 has 14 residues. CDR3 in amino acids: CASSLGLRISRAFF. CDR3 coding DNA: TGTGCCAGCAGCTTGGGGCTGAGGATATCTCGGGCTTTCTTT.

The genes are TRBV6-4 and TRBJ2-3, with D unclear. In germline, CDR1 is MRHNA, CDR2 SNTAGT. The CDR3 sequence is 13 residues long. Trimming took 3 bases from V and 10 from J, leaving 14 bases between them. The chain's CDR3 is CASSETGESAQYF. The CDR3 DNA sequence: TGTGCCAGCAGTGAAACTGGAGAGTCGGCGCAGTATTTT.

The rearrangement links TRBV28 to TRBJ1-2; TRBD1 matches at 7 bases. V lost 7 bases to trimming and J lost 2 bases; unmatched junction nucleotides: 10. Germline CDR1 and CDR2: MDHEN and SYDVKM. This CDR3 has 15 residues. In DNA, the CDR3 is TGTGCCAGCACCTCCCTTTTGACAGGGAACTATGGCTACACCTTC. Protein: CASTSLLTGNYGYTF.

V gene TRBV5-4 combines with J gene TRBJ1-3, with D maybe TRBD1 (6 bases). In germline, CDR1 is SGHNT, CDR2 YYREEE (reference sequence). The germline V and J ends were trimmed by 2 bases and 3 bases, with 12 bases remaining between them. This CDR3 is built from 15 residues. CDR3 coding DNA: TGTGCCAGCAGCTTAGATACAGGGATTGGAAACACCATATATTTT. Translated: CASSLDTGIGNTIYF.

The chain employs TRBV14 and TRBJ2-3; a weak D match, TRBD1 (5 bases). CDR1 is SGHDN and CDR2 is FVKESK in the germline V gene. The CDR3 runs to 16 residues. The V end lost 4 bases, the J end lost 1 base, and 15 bases lay between the germline ends. CDR3 amino acids: CASSLRAGLGTDTQYF. The CDR3 DNA follows: TGTGCCAGCAGCCTCAGGGCAGGGTTAGGCACAGATACGCAGTATTTT.

The chain has TRBV18 and TRBJ1-1, with 9 bases lining up with TRBD1. This CDR3 is 18 amino acids long. V lost 5 bases and J lost 5; bases outside the gene matches: 18. Germline lookup yields CDR1 KGHSH and CDR2 LQKENI. CDR3 nucleotide sequence: TGTGCCAGCTCAAAAGTATCAGTTACAGGGGGCGAGGGAACTGAAGCTTTCTTT. Protein product: CASSKVSVTGGEGTEAFF.

This chain uses TRBV10-3 with TRBJ2-7; TRBD1 might be the D (5 bases). Germline V lookup: CDR1 ENHRY, CDR2 SYGVKD. The CDR3 is made up of 12 amino acids. The V gene lost 3 bases and the J gene lost 11 bases, with 14 bases spanning the gap. The CDR3 DNA reads TGTGCCATCAGTGAACCCGGACAAGAGGAGTACTTC. It encodes CAISEPGQEEYF.

This clone turned up a few times. One end of the junction varies from germline; a read error may be responsible. The chain carries TRBV6-4 and TRBJ2-4, with 8 bases fitting TRBD1. The length of the CDR3 is 15 residues. Germline V gives CDR1 MRHNA, CDR2 SNTAGT. The CDR3 loop is CAVKDRDLARNIQYF. The CDR3 region has the DNA TGTGCCGTAAAGGACAGGGACTTAGCCAGAAACATTCAGTACTTC.

This clone turned up a few times. The chain combines TRBV7-9 with TRBJ2-2; D is uncertain. From germline, CDR1 is SEHNR and CDR2 FQNEAQ (reference sequence). The CDR3 consists of 12 residues. The V end lost 6 bases, the J end lost 6 bases, and 8 bases lay between the germline ends. The CDR3 region is CASRIRSGELFF. CDR3 nucleotide sequence: TGTGCCAGCAGAATACGGTCCGGGGAGCTGTTTTTT.

This clone was observed a handful of times. The chain employs TRBV28 and TRBJ2-5; 7 bases agree with TRBD1. The end of the DNA fits TRBJ2-7 better, so the J call may be wrong. Germline V gene lookup returns CDR1 MDHEN and CDR2 SYDVKM. The CDR3 runs to 14 residues. The CDR3 protein is CASSPHDRAYEQYF. In DNA, the CDR3 is TGTGCCAGCAGTCCTCACGACAGGGCCTACGAGCAGTACTTC.

In this sample, this clone turned up a few times. Here the CDR3 DNA reads TGTGCCAGCAGCCCCCCTCCGAGCGGGAGGTCCTACAATGAGCAGTTCTTC. Encoded protein: CASSPPPSGRSYNEQFF. This sequence joins TRBV7-8 and TRBJ2-1; 9 positions agree with TRBD2. The CDR3 spans 17 residues. Germline V gene data show CDR1 as SGHVS and CDR2 as FQNEAQ. With 5 bases clipped from V and 1 base from J, the junction kept 9 bases outside the gene matches. The whole variable domain, filled in from reference TRBV7-8 and TRBJ2-1, reads GAGVSQSPRYKVAKRGQDVALRCDPISGHVSLFWYQQALGQGPEFLTYFQNEAQLDKSGLPSDRFFAERPEGSVSTLKIQRTQQEDSAVYLCASSPPPSGRSYNEQFFGPGTRLTVL.

This clone has just a few counts. V is TRBV6-5 and J is TRBJ1-5, with 7 bases lining up with TRBD1. Germline V gene data show CDR1 as MNHEY and CDR2 as SVGAGI. Trimming at V came to 0 bases and at J to 3 bases, leaving 2 bases not matched to a gene. The CDR3 has 15 amino acids. The CDR3 region has the DNA TGTGCCAGCAGTTACTCGACAGGGCCCAATCAGCCCCAGCATTTT. Translation: CASSYSTGPNQPQHF.

A few counts support this clone. The genes are TRBV9 and TRBJ2-7; D ambiguous. Trimming took 0 bases from V and 6 from J, leaving 10 bases between them. The CDR3 spans 13 residues. Germline lookup yields CDR1 SGDLS and CDR2 YYNGEE. Written as DNA, the CDR3 is TGTGCCAGCAGCGTAGGATTTTACGGCGAGCAGTACTTC. It codes for CASSVGFYGEQYF.